This T cell receptor beta chain emerged from a study of T-cell memory formation after mild COVID-19. Study outcomes and limitations: A balance of CD4 and CD8 characterized clones contracting day 15 to 85, whereas later expanders leaned CD4+.

This clonotype occurred a few times. Its antigen is not known. TCRdb called the 5' RACE reads again in MiXCR, with one record for every CDR3 protein. This table holds fewer than 350,000 distinct CDR3 sequences, 14% found once. The CDR3 totals 15 residues. V trimming: 5 bases; J trimming: 1 base; junction bases outside the gene matches: 1. The sequence was collected from a man aged 18 to 30 who had mild COVID-19 (a few samples of this study predate the infection). Cell type and time point are not known. Sequencing was carried out using PBMCs or a T cell subset sorted from them (not recorded which). The chain couples TRBV12-3 or TRBV12-4 to TRBJ2-5; 13 nucleotides line up with TRBD2. Here the CDR3 DNA reads TGTGCCAGCAGTCGGACTAGCGGGGGCCAAGAGACCCAGTACTTC. Its protein is CASSRTSGGQETQYF.